These 20 T cell receptor beta chains came from one sample sequenced in a study of vaccination and CD4 T cells after COVID-19. Noted treatment: roughly 10-day PBMC culture with coronavirus spike peptide pools or control peptides (ViraFEST assay). The Oncomine TCR Beta short-read assay generated sequence data from the DNA of cultured CD4+ T cells. Each CDR3 protein is one row after TCRdb ran MiXCR on the PCR reads. Counted here are about 15,000 distinct CDR3 sequences, just under 80% occurring once; the ten biggest clones make up 9.6%. The antigens of these receptors remain unknown. The sample here was CD4+ T cells from blood, cultured in vitro, taken after SARS-CoV-2 vaccination. These receptors came from a human donor who received a COVID-19 vaccine.

The chain links TRBV2 to TRBJ2-1, with D possibly TRBD2 on 6 matching bases. V was shortened by 4 bases and J by 11 bases, with 18 bases between the two germline ends. The CDR3 runs to 14 residues. CDR1 and CDR2 (germline): SNHLY, FYNNEI. As DNA, the CDR3 is TGTGCCAGCAGTGTAGCGCGCGGGGAATCTAAGCAGTTCTTC. It translates to CASSVARGESKQFF.

The gene calls are TRBV5-1 and TRBJ1-2, with TRBD1 matching 9 bases. V dropped 0 bases and J dropped 8; count of bases not matched to a gene: 5. The CDR3 loop spans 14 amino acids. Germline CDR1 reads SGHRS; CDR2 reads YFSETQ. The CDR3 region is CASSLVGQGLGYTF. The CDR3 DNA follows: TGCGCCAGCAGCTTGGTGGGACAGGGTTTGGGCTACACCTTC.

The chain combines TRBV6-1 with TRBJ2-2; tentatively, D is TRBD1 (5 bases). The germline V gene encodes CDR1 MNHNS and CDR2 SASEGT. Trimming stripped 6 bases from V and 2 bases from J, with 10 bases between. This CDR3 has 14 residues. CDR3 sequence: CASSLGHNTGELFF. The DNA of the CDR3 is TGTGCCAGCAGCCTAGGACACAACACCGGGGAGCTGTTTTTT.

The chain uses TRBV20-1 and TRBJ2-3; 11 bases agree with TRBD2. Germline V gives CDR1 DFQATT, CDR2 SNEGSKA (reference sequence). V was pared by 7 bases and J by 3 bases, with 6 bases of the junction left unmatched. CDR3 length: 14 amino acids. CDR3 protein: CSVISGGATDTQYF. The CDR3 nucleotides read TGCAGTGTAATTAGCGGGGGGGCTACAGATACGCAGTATTTT.

The J gene is TRBJ2-2, the V gene TRBV6-1; perhaps TRBD1 as D (6 bases). V was cut by 8 bases and J by 4 bases, with 17 bases left in between. The CDR3 runs 15 residues. The germline gives CDR1 MNHNS, CDR2 SASEGT. CDR3 nucleotide sequence: TGTGCCAGCCGTAGGGGGACGTCCCTCACCGGGGAGCTGTTTTTT. Amino acids: CASRRGTSLTGELFF.

This chain connects TRBV6-1 to TRBJ1-2; the D gene is possibly TRBD1 (5 bases). Trimming took off 0 bases at V and 4 bases at J, with 15 bases between the two ends. CDR3 length: 16 residues. CDR1 and CDR2 (germline): MNHNS, SASEGT. CDR3 DNA sequence: TGTGCCAGCAGTGAAGCGGGAGGGGTTGGATTCTATGGCTACACCTTC. Its translation is CASSEAGGVGFYGYTF.

The CDR3 DNA is TGTGCCAGCACTAGAGGGGTGAACACTGAAGCTTTCTTT. This encodes CASTRGVNTEAFF. V is TRBV6-1 and J is TRBJ1-1; tentatively, D is TRBD1 (5 bases). CDR3 size: 13 residues. CDR1 MNHNS and CDR2 SASEGT come from the germline V gene. V lost 7 bases and J lost 0, with 9 bases in between.

This chain connects TRBV7-2 to TRBJ2-5; 8 nucleotides align to TRBD2. The CDR3 is made up of 15 amino acids. Germline loops: CDR1 SGHTA, CDR2 FQGNSA. The trim removed 0 bases at V and 1 base at J, leaving 1 base unmatched. The CDR3 protein is CASSLAGTSQETQYF. In nucleotides, the CDR3 is TGTGCCAGCAGCTTAGCAGGGACTAGCCAAGAGACCCAGTACTTC.

The J gene is TRBJ1-1, the V gene TRBV5-1; D uncertain. With 3 bases removed from V and 0 bases from J, the gap between germline ends came to 12 bases. Germline lookup yields CDR1 SGHRS and CDR2 YFSETQ. This CDR3 spans 15 amino acids. The CDR3 DNA is TGCGCCAGCAGCTACGAGGGCAGACTGAACACTGAAGCTTTCTTT. Residues: CASSYEGRLNTEAFF.

This chain joins TRBV20-1 and TRBJ1-1; D is perhaps TRBD1 (6 bases). CDR1 is DFQATT, CDR2 SNEGSKA, per germline (reference sequence). Trimming took off 0 bases at V and 4 bases at J, with 21 bases between the two ends. The CDR3 runs to 17 residues. The CDR3 DNA follows: TGCAGTGCTAGAGATCGTAGGCGGCAGGGGTTTGTCACTGAAGCTTTCTTT. It translates to CSARDRRRQGFVTEAFF.

The chain uses TRBV19 and TRBJ1-5, with TRBD1 as a possible D gene (5 bases). The CDR3 length is 14 residues. Germline V gene data show CDR1 as LNHDA and CDR2 as SQIVND (reference sequence). Trimming took 3 bases from V and 8 from J, leaving 14 bases between them. The chain's CDR3 is CASSIGFRGEPQHF. Here the CDR3 DNA reads TGTGCCAGTAGTATCGGGTTTCGGGGGGAGCCCCAGCATTTT.

The genes are TRBV6-4 and TRBJ2-1, with D possibly matching TRBD1 (6 bases). This CDR3 comprises 15 residues. Per germline, CDR1 MRHNA and CDR2 SNTAGT. Deletions cut 6 bases from V and 0 bases from J, with 12 bases between. The CDR3: CASRDTGYSYNEQFF. CDR3 nucleotides: TGTGCCAGCAGAGACACAGGGTACTCCTACAATGAGCAGTTCTTC.

This chain connects TRBV24-1 to TRBJ1-6, with TRBD1 as a possible D gene (5 bases). V lost 4 bases, J lost 8 bases, and 8 bases lay in between. This CDR3 contains 13 residues. Looked up from germline, CDR1 is KGHDR and CDR2 is SFDVKD. The CDR3, as DNA: TGTGCCACCAGTGAACAGGATGATTCACCCCTCCACTTT. Its translation: CATSEQDDSPLHF.

This clonotype has only one observation. CDR3 bases: TGTGCCAGCAGGGCTCTCCGGGACAGGGACTCCTATGGCTACACCTTC. Translated: CASRALRDRDSYGYTF. The V and J genes are TRBV2 and TRBJ1-2, with 9 bases identical to TRBD1. J lost 4 bases, V lost 6 bases, and 12 bases had no gene match. The CDR3 runs to 16 residues. CDR1 and CDR2 from the germline V gene are SNHLY and FYNNEI.

This clonotype was detected only once. CDR3 bases: TGTGCCAGCAGTTACTCGAGGGAGACTGAAGCTTTCTTT. Amino acid sequence: CASSYSRETEAFF. V gene TRBV6-5 combines with J gene TRBJ1-1; D remains ambiguous. The CDR3 totals 13 residues. In germline, CDR1 is MNHEY, CDR2 SVGAGI. V lost 0 bases to trimming and J lost 5 bases, with 7 bases between them.

The chain has TRBV10-1 and TRBJ2-5; the match to TRBD2 covers 7 bases. The CDR3 loop spans 15 amino acids. V lost 9 bases, J lost 1 base, and 11 bases stayed unmatched. Germline assignment: CDR1 WNHNN and CDR2 SYGVQD (reference sequence). The CDR3 spells CAREAGTVAQETQYF. CDR3 sequence (DNA): TGCGCCAGGGAAGCGGGAACAGTGGCCCAAGAGACCCAGTACTTC.

The chain links TRBV6-1 to TRBJ1-1; perhaps TRBD1 as D (5 bases). CDR1 is MNHNS and CDR2 is SASEGT in the germline V gene. Trimming shortened V by 7 bases and J by 0 bases, and 15 bases separated the two germline ends. The CDR3 consists of 15 residues. CDR3 nucleotides: TGTGCCAGCAATAAGTGGGGCAGGTTGAACACTGAAGCTTTCTTT. This translates into CASNKWGRLNTEAFF.

This chain uses TRBV7-8 with TRBJ1-1, with a possible D match to TRBD1 (5 bases). V was trimmed by 5 bases and J by 1 base, leaving 17 bases between them. CDR1 is SGHVS and CDR2 is FQNEAQ in the germline V gene. There are 16 residues in the CDR3. As DNA, the CDR3 is TGTGCCAGCAGCCCTCTGTTACAGGCGGAGAACACTGAAGCTTTCTTT. Its protein is CASSPLLQAENTEAFF.

The genes are TRBV12-3 or TRBV12-4 and TRBJ1-1, with 7 bases lining up with TRBD1. There are 15 residues in the CDR3. V trimming: 0 bases; J trimming: 11 bases; junction bases outside the gene matches: 12. The CDR3 reads CASSLAQDRAAKAFF. In nucleotides, the CDR3 is TGTGCCAGCAGTTTAGCCCAAGACAGGGCAGCAAAGGCTTTCTTT.

The rearrangement links TRBV20-1 to TRBJ2-1, with 7 bases matching TRBD2. There are 14 residues in the CDR3. Per germline, CDR1 DFQATT and CDR2 SNEGSKA (reference sequence). V lost 5 bases to trimming and J lost 15 bases; unmatched junction nucleotides: 19. The CDR3 DNA follows: TGCAGTGCTCTAACGGGACTATTGGAGGATAGGAGGTTCTTC. Its translation: CSALTGLLEDRRFF.